This section outlines one T cell receptor (beta chain) sequence together with its context. TCRdb's copy holds only in-frame clones and misses some; the assay was immunoSEQ multiplex PCR. This table has roughly 110,000 clones, 68% appearing once. This specimen belongs to a study of shared clonotypes between healthy human individuals. Sequencing was carried out using memory CD8+ T cells sorted from blood. Subset defined: CD45RO+ cells pooled with CCR7-negative TemRA cells. The clonotype originates from a woman aged 25-40 years in good health.

CDR3 sequence reads: CASSPPGQGSSYEQYF. The CDR3 DNA follows: TGTGCCAGCAGCCCTCCCGGACAGGGGAGCTCCTACGAGCAGTACTTC. The chain has TRBV27 and TRBJ2-7, with 9 bases matching TRBD1. V lost 6 bases, J lost 0 bases, and 9 bases stayed unmatched. Germline assignment: CDR1 MNHEY and CDR2 SMNVEV (reference sequence). The CDR3 has 16 amino acids.